These 5 T cell receptor beta chains were all obtained from the same sample, sequenced in a study of T cells in localized non-small cell lung cancer. Some clones are missing from TCRdb's copy, which holds only in-frame ones; the method was immunoSEQ multiplex PCR. Here the sample spans around 28,000 clones, approximately 90% being singletons. Sequenced here: peripheral blood, sampled before any cancer treatment. These receptors all come from a woman aged 18 to 55 with stage I lung adenocarcinoma.

The V gene is TRBV7-3, the J gene TRBJ1-5, with a tentative D call TRBD1 (6 bases). There are 14 residues in the CDR3. CDR1 and CDR2 from the germline V gene are SGHTA and FQGTGA. V was pared by 6 bases and J by 6 bases, with 15 bases between. The CDR3 nucleotides are TGTGCCAGCAGTAAGGAGGGGGGAACTCAGCCCCAGCATTTT. Protein: CASSKEGGTQPQHF.

For this clone: Because the CDR3's place on the DNA is in doubt, the DNA is left out and the CDR3 is given as listed by TCRdb. This CDR3 is CASSKRVASGAQETQYF. V usage is TRBV21-1 and J usage is TRBJ2-5; no check of the table's D call, TRBD2, against the DNA was made. TRBV21-1 counts as a pseudogene. The length of the CDR3 is 17 amino acids, counting both ends.

The V gene is TRBV11-2, the J gene TRBJ1-1; D unclear. CDR1 and CDR2 (germline): SGHAT, FQNNGV. The CDR3 is made up of 17 amino acids. V lost 3 bases and J 1 base, leaving 18 bases between the germline ends. In DNA, the CDR3 is TGTGCCAGCAGCTTTCCCCGAGGAGGAGCCGAGAACACTGAAGCTTTCTTT. Encoded protein: CASSFPRGGAENTEAFF.

This sequence joins TRBV29-1 and TRBJ2-7, with D perhaps TRBD1 or TRBD2 (5 bases each). V dropped 4 bases and J dropped 3 bases, with 10 bases sitting between them. This CDR3 has 12 residues. The V gene's germline CDR1 is SQVTM and CDR2 ANQGSEA. CDR3 loop: CSVAGTDYEQYF. The CDR3 DNA follows: TGCAGCGTTGCCGGGACGGACTACGAGCAGTACTTC.

The chain is built from TRBV19 and TRBJ2-1; D may be TRBD2 (5 bases). The V gene lost 5 bases and the J gene lost 8 bases, with 16 bases spanning the gap. There are 14 residues in the CDR3. Germline values: CDR1 LNHDA, CDR2 SQIVND (reference sequence). The CDR3 nucleotides are TGTGCCAGTAGTTTGAGGACTGTGCCGGATGAGCAGTTCTTC. The encoded protein is CASSLRTVPDEQFF.